A single sample gave rise to the 17 T cell receptor beta chains below, sequenced in a study of CD8+ T cells in alopecia areata. Following extraction, RNA underwent reverse transcription to cDNA, which served as the sequencing template. Some clones are missing from TCRdb's copy, which holds only in-frame ones; the method was immunoSEQ multiplex PCR. The table includes 120,000 to 150,000 clones, roughly 50% detected once. The specimen sequenced was CD4+ T cells sorted from blood. These receptor sequences come from a human donor with alopecia areata.

This clone has only a few counts. The V gene is TRBV5-8, the J gene TRBJ1-3; no clear D gene. CDR1 is SGHTS, CDR2 YDEGEE, per germline. The CDR3 consists of 15 residues. The V gene lost 4 bases and the J gene lost 2 bases, with 13 bases spanning the gap. CDR3 region: CASSPLDQPGNTIYF. CDR3 DNA sequence: TGTGCCAGCAGCCCGTTGGACCAGCCTGGAAACACCATATATTTT.

This clone was observed a handful of times. The genes are TRBV29-1 and TRBJ1-1; D is possibly TRBD1 (5 bases). Trimming took 5 bases from V and 0 from J, leaving 13 bases between them. Per germline, CDR1 SQVTM and CDR2 ANQGSEA. CDR3 length: 14 residues. This CDR3 reads CSVFTQGLNTEAFF. In nucleotides, the CDR3 is TGCAGCGTTTTTACGCAGGGTTTGAACACTGAAGCTTTCTTT.

V is TRBV29-1 and J is TRBJ1-2; D remains ambiguous. V dropped 6 bases and J dropped 4 bases, with 9 bases sitting between them. This CDR3 is 11 amino acids long. The germline CDR1 and CDR2 sequences are SQVTM and ANQGSEA. Written as DNA, the CDR3 is TGCAGCGTCGTGGTGGGCTATGGCTACACCTTC. Amino acid sequence: CSVVVGYGYTF.

This clone has just a few counts. This CDR3 reads CASSPRWRPPGMNTEAFF. CDR3 bases: TGTGCCAGCAGCCCGAGGTGGCGTCCTCCTGGAATGAACACTGAAGCTTTCTTT. The chain carries TRBV4-2 and TRBJ1-1; D gene ambiguous. V lost 4 bases and J 0 bases, leaving 21 bases between the germline ends. The CDR3 runs to 18 residues. Germline values: CDR1 LGHNA, CDR2 YNFKEQ.

This clone was found many times. The chain couples TRBV7-9 to TRBJ2-7; D is possibly TRBD1 (6 bases). CDR1 is SEHNR, CDR2 FQNEAQ, per germline (reference sequence). Trimming shortened V by 3 bases and J by 6 bases, and 12 bases separated the two germline ends. The CDR3 loop spans 13 amino acids. CDR3 in DNA: TGTGCCAGCAGCTTTACAGGGATCGGCGAGCAGTACTTC. Amino acids: CASSFTGIGEQYF.

The chain couples TRBV2 to TRBJ1-1; no definite D call. The V and J ends lost 7 bases and 4 bases respectively, with 10 bases between them. Germline CDR1 and CDR2: SNHLY and FYNNEI. The CDR3 consists of 12 residues. The CDR3 here is CASTPGGTEAFF. The CDR3 bases are TGTGCCAGCACCCCGGGAGGCACTGAAGCTTTCTTT.

V usage is TRBV2 and J usage is TRBJ1-5; D unclear. Trimming took 6 bases from V and 2 from J, leaving 14 bases between them. This CDR3 is 15 amino acids long. Germline assignment: CDR1 SNHLY and CDR2 FYNNEI. This chain's CDR3 is CASRVSRRGNQPQHF. The CDR3 DNA follows: TGTGCCAGCAGAGTGTCCCGGAGGGGCAATCAGCCCCAGCATTTT.

This clone came up a few times. In the same sample, other DNA sequences code for this CDR3. The chain combines TRBV18 with TRBJ2-3; D is unclear. This CDR3 contains 13 residues. Looked up from germline, CDR1 is KGHSH and CDR2 is LQKENI. The germline V and J ends were trimmed by 0 bases and 2 bases, with 3 bases remaining between them. CDR3 sequence reads: CASSPPNTDTQYF. Here the CDR3 DNA reads TGTGCCAGCTCACCACCTAACACAGATACGCAGTATTTT. Full variable domain (missing parts from reference TRBV18 and TRBJ2-3): NAGVMQNPRHLVRRRGQEARLRCSPMKGHSHVYWYRQLPEEGLKFMVYLQKENIIDESGMPKERFSAEFPKEGPSILRIQQVVRGDSAAYFCASSPPNTDTQYFGPGTRLTVL.

This chain links TRBV7-9 with TRBJ2-5, with a weak D call TRBD2 (6 bases). V lost 7 bases and J 0 bases, leaving 12 bases between the germline ends. This CDR3 region has 14 residues. The germline CDR1 and CDR2 sequences are SEHNR and FQNEAQ (reference sequence). This CDR3 reads CASKSLANQETQYF. CDR3 DNA sequence: TGTGCCAGCAAATCCCTAGCGAACCAAGAGACCCAGTACTTC.

The chain couples TRBV30 to TRBJ1-1; D remains unclear. The CDR3 covers 11 residues. Germline V lookup: CDR1 GTSNPN, CDR2 SVGIG (reference sequence). Trimming stripped 4 bases from V and 1 base from J, with 4 bases between. CDR3 coding DNA: TGTGCCTGGATAAGGAACACTGAAGCTTTCTTT. As protein: CAWIRNTEAFF. The full variable domain, with the rest looked up from reference TRBV30 and TRBJ1-1, is SQTIHQWPATLVQPVGSPLSLECTVEGTSNPNLYWYRQAAGRGLQLLFYSVGIGQISSEVPQNLSASRPQDRQFILSSKKLLLSDSGFYLCAWIRNTEAFFGQGTRLTVV.

This clone came up a few times. The chain employs TRBV30 and TRBJ1-2; TRBD1 might be the D (6 bases). The CDR3 length is 14 residues. Trimming stripped 4 bases from V and 7 bases from J, with 19 bases between. Germline values: CDR1 GTSNPN, CDR2 SVGIG (reference sequence). CDR3 in amino acids: CAWIGLGGAGGYTF. The CDR3 bases are TGTGCCTGGATTGGGCTCGGGGGCGCCGGTGGCTACACCTTC.

The chain joins TRBV29-1 to TRBJ2-1; possible D gene TRBD2, 5 bases. The CDR3 totals 14 residues. CDR1 and CDR2 (germline): SQVTM, ANQGSEA. V lost 8 bases and J lost 7, with 21 bases in between. Here the CDR3 reads CSSGGRRLGNEQFF. CDR3 in DNA: TGCAGCTCGGGCGGGCGTCGACTGGGAAATGAGCAGTTCTTC.

The gene calls are TRBV30 and TRBJ2-5; D uncertain. V lost 1 base and J lost 10, with 25 bases in between. CDR1 and CDR2 from the germline V gene are GTSNPN and SVGIG (reference sequence). This CDR3 has 16 amino acids. CDR3 coding DNA: TGTGCCTGGAGTGCCACCCCGGCCTCGAGGCCCCATCGCCAGTACTTC. The encoded protein is CAWSATPASRPHRQYF.

The chain recombines TRBV6-6 with TRBJ2-1; the D gene is possibly TRBD2 (6 bases). Per the germline V gene, CDR1 is MNHNY and CDR2 is SVGAGI (reference sequence). The CDR3 has 16 amino acids. The ends were cut back, 0 bases at V and 0 bases at J, with 9 bases in the middle. CDR3 nucleotide sequence: TGTGCCAGCAGTTACTCGGTCGGGAGCTCCTACAATGAGCAGTTCTTC. It encodes CASSYSVGSSYNEQFF.

The DNA for the CDR3 is TGCAGTGCTAGTACTCAAGAGACCCAGTACTTC. Residues: CSASTQETQYF. The gene calls are TRBV20-1 and TRBJ2-5; no firm D call. The germline V and J ends were trimmed by 3 bases and 2 bases, with 4 bases remaining between them. This CDR3 spans 11 amino acids. Germline CDR1 and CDR2: DFQATT and SNEGSKA (reference sequence).

V gene TRBV18 combines with J gene TRBJ2-7, with D unresolved. The V end lost 3 bases, the J end lost 3 bases, and 9 bases lay between the germline ends. The CDR3 consists of 13 residues. Germline CDR1 KGHSH, CDR2 LQKENI. The CDR3 DNA reads as TGTGCCAGCTCACCGTCCCAGAGCTACGAGCAGTACTTC. Translating gives CASSPSQSYEQYF.

The chain uses TRBV4-1 and TRBJ1-2, with D possibly being TRBD1 (5 bases). CDR3 length equals 15 residues. V was shortened by 5 bases and J by 3 bases, with 16 bases between the two germline ends. Germline CDR1 MGHRA, CDR2 YSYEKL. CDR3 sequence (DNA): TGCGCCAGCAGCAACCGACCAAAAGGGGACTATGGCTACACCTTC. This encodes CASSNRPKGDYGYTF.